This T cell receptor (beta chain) was sequenced in a study of blood T cell repertoires in COVID-19. On the study more broadly: T cells, B-cell-depleted T cells, or PBMCs supplied cDNA or gDNA.

In the original workflow: Using reference gene primer amplification, nucleated cell counts were estimated. TCRdb's table, derived via immunoSEQ multiplex PCR, lists solely in-frame clones and lacks some. The DNA gave D and trimming, while V, J and clone size come from that table. The sample yields about 190,000 clones, over 75% seen once. This clone has a single count. Trimming removed 0 bases from V and 6 bases from J, with 10 bases in between. CDR3 length: 15 amino acids. The V gene's germline CDR1 is SGDLS and CDR2 YYNGEE. The receptor's source is a man aged 45-65 years who had recovered from COVID-19. The sequenced sample was peripheral blood. The chain employs TRBV9 and TRBJ1-6, with a tentative D call TRBD1 (5 bases). The CDR3 protein is CASSVAGDRNSPLHF. Here the CDR3 DNA reads TGTGCCAGCAGCGTAGCGGGGGACCGTAATTCACCCCTCCACTTT.